The 16 T cell receptor beta chains in this list originate from one sample, sequenced in a study of response to subunit inactivated influenza vaccine. TCRdb redid the calling of the RT-PCR reads with MiXCR, one entry per CDR3 protein. This sample has 650,000 to 800,000 distinct CDR3 sequences, with about 18% found just once. The sequences come from PBMCs from blood, collected roughly 5 days after vaccination. The source of these receptors is a man between 45 and 60 years old who received an inactivated influenza vaccine.

J is TRBJ1-2 and V is TRBV5-1; a weak D match, TRBD1 (5 bases). The germline V and J ends were trimmed by 4 bases and 7 bases, with 17 bases remaining between them. This CDR3 contains 14 residues. Germline V CDR1 and CDR2: SGHRS, YFSETQ. The DNA for the CDR3 is TGCGCCAGCAGCCAAAACAGGCAGACGGGTGGCTACACCTTC. As protein: CASSQNRQTGGYTF.

The rearrangement uses TRBV10-3 and TRBJ1-5; D gene uncertain. V lost 0 bases and J lost 2, with 8 bases in between. This CDR3 is 15 amino acids long. Germline V lookup: CDR1 ENHRY, CDR2 SYGVKD. The DNA for the CDR3 is TGTGCCATCAGTGAGTCGAATAGCGGCAATCAGCCCCAGCATTTT. This codes for CAISESNSGNQPQHF.

The chain is built from TRBV28 and TRBJ1-2; D is uncertain. The V end lost 2 bases, the J end lost 2 bases, and 12 bases lay between the germline ends. Per the germline V gene, CDR1 is MDHEN and CDR2 is SYDVKM. The CDR3 runs 15 residues. The CDR3 reads CASSLLGRPNYGYTF. DNA of the CDR3: TGTGCCAGCAGTTTACTAGGGCGCCCGAACTATGGCTACACCTTC.

This clonotype was recorded at least ten times. This chain's CDR3 is CASSYSRGGNEQYF. For the CDR3, the DNA is TGTGCCAGCAGTTACTCCCGGGGTGGAAACGAGCAGTACTTC. The V call is TRBV6-5, the J call TRBJ2-7; perhaps TRBD2 as D (5 bases). From germline, CDR1 is MNHEY and CDR2 SVGAGI. The CDR3 runs to 14 residues. Trimming stripped 0 bases from V and 5 bases from J, with 11 bases between.

This clonotype has more than one count but fewer than ten. The genes are TRBV19 and TRBJ2-2; D is unclear. The CDR3 has 14 amino acids. V lost 4 bases and J lost 8, with 14 bases in between. The germline gives CDR1 LNHDA, CDR2 SQIVND (reference sequence). CDR3 DNA sequence: TGTGCCAGTAGTAAGGCCCGTCTGACAGGGGAGCTGTTTTTT. Translated: CASSKARLTGELFF.

This clonotype occurred a few times. The V call is TRBV6-2 or TRBV6-3, the J call TRBJ2-7; D may correspond to TRBD1 or TRBD2 (6 bases each). This CDR3 region has 14 residues. V was pared by 4 bases and J by 3 bases, with 13 bases between. CDR1 MNHEY and CDR2 SVGEGT come from the germline V gene. The CDR3 DNA reads as TGTGCCAGCAGTTTTAGGGGGGAGTACTACGAGCAGTACTTC. Its protein is CASSFRGEYYEQYF.

The chain uses TRBV28 and TRBJ2-7; TRBD2 is a possible D gene (5 bases). CDR1 is MDHEN, CDR2 SYDVKM, per germline. Trimming cost V 3 bases and J 6 bases, with 12 bases left between them. CDR3 size: 13 residues. The DNA of the CDR3 is TGTGCCAGCAGTTTGATGGGGAGCGGCGAGCAGTACTTC. Residues: CASSLMGSGEQYF.

Turning to this clonotype: The junction differs from germline at one of its ends, possibly a read error. The V call is TRBV3-1, the J call TRBJ2-1; D remains unclear. The CDR3 length is 14 residues. The germline V gene has CDR1 LGHDT and CDR2 YNNKEL (reference sequence). CDR3 sequence: CASSQIGSFNEQFF. In DNA, the CDR3 is TGTGCCAGCAGCCAAATAGGGTCCTTCAATGAGCAGTTCTTC.

This clonotype has only a few counts. This rearrangement joins TRBV7-9 to TRBJ2-5; 9 positions agree with TRBD2. V gave up 0 bases and J gave up 2 bases; unmatched junction bases: 7. The CDR3 runs to 17 residues. The germline V gene has CDR1 SEHNR and CDR2 FQNEAQ (reference sequence). The CDR3 coding sequence is TGTGCCAGCAGCTTAGCCGACGTAGCGGGAGAGCAAGAGACCCAGTACTTC. Amino acids: CASSLADVAGEQETQYF.

This chain uses TRBV20-1 with TRBJ1-5, with a weak D call TRBD1 (6 bases). Trimming left V 0 bases short and J 7 bases short, with 22 bases between. CDR1 DFQATT and CDR2 SNEGSKA come from the germline V gene (reference sequence). The CDR3 extends over 17 amino acids. For the CDR3, the DNA is TGCAGTGCTAGAGATGCAAAGGACAGCGTCCGAACCCAGCCCCAGCATTTT. Amino acid sequence: CSARDAKDSVRTQPQHF.

In regard to this clonotype: A read error is possible here, since a much larger clone lies one base away. This chain joins TRBV20-1 and TRBJ2-7; TRBD1 matches 7 bases. From germline, CDR1 is DFQATT and CDR2 SNEGSKA (reference sequence). The CDR3 contains 14 residues. The CDR3 region has the DNA TGCAGTGCTAGAGGGGACAGAGACTACTACGAGCATTACTTC. It yields the protein CSARGDRDYYEHYF.

The chain is built from TRBV27 and TRBJ2-1, with TRBD2 matching over 9 bases. Germline V lookup: CDR1 MNHEY, CDR2 SMNVEV (reference sequence). The CDR3 extends over 15 amino acids. Trimming cost V 2 bases and J 6 bases; bases outside gene matches: 5. The CDR3 here is CASSLKASGTNEQFF. CDR3 DNA: TGTGCCAGCAGTTTAAAGGCTAGCGGGACCAATGAGCAGTTCTTC.

J is TRBJ2-2 and V is TRBV7-6; a weak D match, TRBD2 (6 bases). The CDR3 length is 15 residues. In germline, CDR1 is SGHVS, CDR2 FNYEAQ. V was cut by 5 bases and J by 4 bases, with 14 bases left in between. The CDR3 reads CASSRTGSGTGELFF. In nucleotides, the CDR3 is TGTGCCAGCAGCCGGACCGGGAGTGGCACCGGGGAGCTGTTTTTT.

The chain recombines TRBV6-2 or TRBV6-3 with TRBJ1-2; D uncertain. CDR1 and CDR2 from the germline V gene are MNHEY and SVGEGT. V dropped 5 bases and J dropped 2 bases, with 9 bases sitting between them. This CDR3 is built from 13 residues. Here the CDR3 reads CASSRALNYGYTF. Here the CDR3 DNA reads TGTGCCAGCAGTCGAGCCTTAAACTATGGCTACACCTTC.

This clonotype was recorded a few times. This chain uses TRBV27 with TRBJ2-7; 14 nucleotides align to TRBD2. Germline CDR1 MNHEY, CDR2 SMNVEV (reference sequence). The CDR3 is 20 amino acids. Trimming removed 4 bases from V and 0 bases from J; junction bases left unmatched: 14. The CDR3 bases are TGTGCCAGCAGTTCGCCGGGTCCCAGGGGACTAGCGGGAGTCTCCTACGAGCAGTACTTC. It codes for CASSSPGPRGLAGVSYEQYF.

This clonotype was counted at least ten times. The chain carries TRBV6-5 and TRBJ1-5; D is unresolved. The V and J ends lost 1 base and 5 bases respectively, with 9 bases between them. Germline V lookup: CDR1 MNHEY, CDR2 SVGAGI. This CDR3 is built from 14 residues. The CDR3 loop is CASSYYSSYQPQHF. DNA of the CDR3: TGTGCCAGCAGTTACTATAGCAGTTATCAGCCCCAGCATTTT.